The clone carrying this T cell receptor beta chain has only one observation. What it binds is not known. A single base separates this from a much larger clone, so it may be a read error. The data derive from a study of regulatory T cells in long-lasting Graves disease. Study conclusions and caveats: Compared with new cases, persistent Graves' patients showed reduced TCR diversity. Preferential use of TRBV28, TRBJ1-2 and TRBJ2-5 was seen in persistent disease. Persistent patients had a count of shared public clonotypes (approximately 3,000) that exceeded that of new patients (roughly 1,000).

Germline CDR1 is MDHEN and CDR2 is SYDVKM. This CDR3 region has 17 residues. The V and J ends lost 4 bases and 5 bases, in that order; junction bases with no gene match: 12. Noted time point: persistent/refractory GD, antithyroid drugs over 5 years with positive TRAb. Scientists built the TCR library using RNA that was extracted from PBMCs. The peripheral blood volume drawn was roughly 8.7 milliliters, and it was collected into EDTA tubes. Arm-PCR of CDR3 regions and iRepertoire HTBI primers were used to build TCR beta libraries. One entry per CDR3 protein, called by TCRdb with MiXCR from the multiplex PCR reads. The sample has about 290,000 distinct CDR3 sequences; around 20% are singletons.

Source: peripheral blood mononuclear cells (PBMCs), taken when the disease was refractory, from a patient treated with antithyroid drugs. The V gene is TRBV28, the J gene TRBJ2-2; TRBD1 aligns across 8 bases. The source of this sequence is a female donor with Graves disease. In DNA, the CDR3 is TGTGCCAGCAGTTCCGCCCCCCCAGGGGGCAGGACCGGGGAGCTGTTTTTT. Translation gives CASSSAPPGGRTGELFF.